This TCR beta chain comes out of a study of neurological immune-mediated disorders. Germline-derived CDR1 and CDR2 are SGHKS and YYEKEE (reference sequence). This CDR3 spans 14 amino acids. The germline V and J ends were trimmed by 1 base and 4 bases, with 11 bases remaining between them. The authors made cDNA by 5'RACE with 10-nucleotide random UMIs. TCRdb reprocessed the 5' RACE reads via MiXCR and lists one record per CDR3 protein. The sample lists approximately 50,000 distinct CDR3 sequences; about 9.4% were seen once. There are many counts of this clonotype. Its cognate antigen is unknown. Findings of the study overall: No CDR3 amino acid sequences recurred among expanded clones across subjects, suggesting private repertoires in all groups. HTLV-1-associated myelopathy had the most TCR clonal expansion, while multiple sclerosis had the least, a level that fell below healthy controls.

The chain has TRBV5-5 and TRBJ2-5; maybe TRBD2 (6 bases). The origin of this receptor is a man in his 70s with HTLV-1-associated myelopathy (HAM/TSP). The sample was PBMCs. This CDR3 is CASSLRSGRETQYF. The CDR3 nucleotides are TGTGCCAGCAGCTTGAGGTCCGGGAGAGAGACCCAGTACTTC. Together with reference TRBV5-5 and TRBJ2-5, the CDR3 gives the full variable domain: DAGVTQSPTHLIKTRGQQVTLRCSPISGHKSVSWYQQVLGQGPQFIFQYYEKEERGRGNFPDRFSARQFPNYSSELNVNALLLGDSALYLCASSLRSGRETQYFGPGTRLLVL.